This TCR beta chain was recorded in a study of blood T cell repertoires in COVID-19. Study-level information: COVID-19 samples, acute and convalescent, were from the United States, Italy and Spain. In each case, the material was cDNA or gDNA derived from T cells, B-cell-depleted T cells, or PBMCs.

Trimming removed 5 bases at V and 4 bases at J, with 11 bases between. Germline CDR1 MNHEY, CDR2 SVGEGT. The CDR3 extends over 13 amino acids. In the original workflow: Amplification of reference gene primers provided the estimated nucleated cell counts. Clones were read by immunoSEQ multiplex PCR, and TCRdb kept only the in-frame ones, dropping some. That table is the source of V, J and clone size, and D and trimming were worked out from the DNA. Among about 240,000 clones listed, about 85% were seen once. V is TRBV6-2 or TRBV6-3 and J is TRBJ1-1, with a possible D match to TRBD1 (6 bases). The TCR was taken from a man aged 55 to 69 who had recovered from COVID-19. The sequenced sample was peripheral blood. CDR3 sequence (DNA): TGTGCCAGCAGTACCAACAGGGTCACTGAAGCTTTCTTT. This gives the protein CASSTNRVTEAFF.